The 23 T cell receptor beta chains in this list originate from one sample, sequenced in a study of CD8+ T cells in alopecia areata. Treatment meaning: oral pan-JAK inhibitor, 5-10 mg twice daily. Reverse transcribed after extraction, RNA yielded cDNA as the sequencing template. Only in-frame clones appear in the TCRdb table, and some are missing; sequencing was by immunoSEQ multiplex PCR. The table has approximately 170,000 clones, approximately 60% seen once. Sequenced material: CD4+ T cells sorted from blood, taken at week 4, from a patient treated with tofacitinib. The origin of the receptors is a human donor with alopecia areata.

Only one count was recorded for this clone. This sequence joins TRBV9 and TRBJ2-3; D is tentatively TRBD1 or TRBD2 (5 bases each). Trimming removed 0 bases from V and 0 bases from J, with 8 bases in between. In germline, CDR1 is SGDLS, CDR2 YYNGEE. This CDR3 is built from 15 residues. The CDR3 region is CASSVGGMSTDTQYF. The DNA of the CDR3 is TGTGCCAGCAGCGTAGGGGGGATGAGCACAGATACGCAGTATTTT.

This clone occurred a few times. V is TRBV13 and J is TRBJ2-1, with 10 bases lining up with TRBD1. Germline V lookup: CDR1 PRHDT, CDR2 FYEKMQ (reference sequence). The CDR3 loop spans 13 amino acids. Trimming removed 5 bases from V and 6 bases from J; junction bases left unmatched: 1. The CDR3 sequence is CASSRDRGNEQFF. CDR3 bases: TGTGCCAGCAGCCGGGACAGGGGCAATGAGCAGTTCTTC.

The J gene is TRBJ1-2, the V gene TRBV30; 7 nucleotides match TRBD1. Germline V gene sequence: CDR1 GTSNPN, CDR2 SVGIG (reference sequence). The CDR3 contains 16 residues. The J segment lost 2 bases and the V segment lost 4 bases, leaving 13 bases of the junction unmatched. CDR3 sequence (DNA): TGTGCCTGGACCGTGCCCCCTCAACAGGGGAACTATGGCTACACCTTC. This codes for CAWTVPPQQGNYGYTF.

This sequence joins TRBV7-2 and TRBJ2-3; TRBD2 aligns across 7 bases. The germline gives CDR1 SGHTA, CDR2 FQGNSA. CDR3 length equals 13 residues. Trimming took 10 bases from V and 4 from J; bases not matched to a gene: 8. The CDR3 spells CATSGLVPDTQYF. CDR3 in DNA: TGTGCCACCTCCGGACTAGTCCCAGATACGCAGTATTTT.

The CDR3 here is CASRPLLGSTFYEQYF. Here the CDR3 DNA reads TGTGCCAGCAGACCTTTGTTGGGGAGCACCTTCTACGAGCAGTACTTC. The chain is built from TRBV5-8 and TRBJ2-7, with D perhaps TRBD2 (5 bases). The V gene's germline CDR1 is SGHTS and CDR2 YDEGEE. The V end lost 5 bases, the J end lost 3 bases, and 21 bases lay between the germline ends. The length of the CDR3 is 16 residues.

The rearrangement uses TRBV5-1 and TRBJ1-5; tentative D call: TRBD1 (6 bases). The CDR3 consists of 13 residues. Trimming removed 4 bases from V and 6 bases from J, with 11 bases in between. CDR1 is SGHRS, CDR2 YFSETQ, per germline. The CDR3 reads CASSPSGAQPQHF. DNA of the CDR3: TGCGCCAGCAGCCCGTCAGGGGCTCAGCCCCAGCATTTT. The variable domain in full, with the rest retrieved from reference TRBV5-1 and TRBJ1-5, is KAGVTQTPRYLIKTRGQQVTLSCSPISGHRSVSWYQQTPGQGLQFLFEYFSETQRNKGNFPGRFSGRQFSNSRSEMNVSTLELGDSALYLCASSPSGAQPQHFGDGTRLSIL.

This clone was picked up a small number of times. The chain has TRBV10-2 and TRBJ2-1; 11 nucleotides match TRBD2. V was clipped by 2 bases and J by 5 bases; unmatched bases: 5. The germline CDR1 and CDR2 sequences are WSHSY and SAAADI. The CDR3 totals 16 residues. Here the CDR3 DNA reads TGCGCCAGCAGTGAGCCGACTAGCGGGACTAACAATGAGCAGTTCTTC. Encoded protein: CASSEPTSGTNNEQFF.

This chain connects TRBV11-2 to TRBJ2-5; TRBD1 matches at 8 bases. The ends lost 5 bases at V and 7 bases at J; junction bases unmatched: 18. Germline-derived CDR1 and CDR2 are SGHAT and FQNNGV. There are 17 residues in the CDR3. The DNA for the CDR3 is TGTGCCAGCAGCCTTCAATCCCCGACAGGGGCCTCCGGGACCCAGTACTTC. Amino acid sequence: CASSLQSPTGASGTQYF.

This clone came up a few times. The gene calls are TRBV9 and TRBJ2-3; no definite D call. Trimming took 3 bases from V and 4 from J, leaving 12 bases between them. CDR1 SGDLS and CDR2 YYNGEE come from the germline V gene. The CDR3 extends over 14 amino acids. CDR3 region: CASSGSLPPDTQYF. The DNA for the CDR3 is TGTGCCAGCAGCGGCTCATTGCCACCAGATACGCAGTATTTT. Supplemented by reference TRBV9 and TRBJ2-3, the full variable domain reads DSGVTQTPKHLITATGQRVTLRCSPRSGDLSVYWYQQSLDQGLQFLIQYYNGEERAKGNILERFSAQQFPDLHSELNLSSLELGDSALYFCASSGSLPPDTQYFGPGTRLTVL.

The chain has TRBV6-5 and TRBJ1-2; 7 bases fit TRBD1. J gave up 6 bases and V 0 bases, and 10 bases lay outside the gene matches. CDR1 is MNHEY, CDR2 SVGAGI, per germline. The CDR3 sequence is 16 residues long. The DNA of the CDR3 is TGTGCCAGCAGTTACTCGGTCCAGGGGGAGAAAAATGGCTACACCTTC. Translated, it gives CASSYSVQGEKNGYTF.

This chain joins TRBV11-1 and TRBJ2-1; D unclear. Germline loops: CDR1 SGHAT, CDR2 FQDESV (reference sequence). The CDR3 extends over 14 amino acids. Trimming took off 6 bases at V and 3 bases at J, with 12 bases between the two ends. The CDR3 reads CASRIDRRYNEQFF. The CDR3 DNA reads TGTGCCAGCAGGATAGACCGCCGCTACAATGAGCAGTTCTTC.

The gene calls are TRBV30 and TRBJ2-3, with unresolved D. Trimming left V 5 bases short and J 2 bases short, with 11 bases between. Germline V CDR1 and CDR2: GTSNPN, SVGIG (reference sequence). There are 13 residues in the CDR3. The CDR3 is CAWCPGITDTQYF. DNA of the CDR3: TGTGCCTGGTGTCCGGGTATCACAGATACGCAGTATTTT.

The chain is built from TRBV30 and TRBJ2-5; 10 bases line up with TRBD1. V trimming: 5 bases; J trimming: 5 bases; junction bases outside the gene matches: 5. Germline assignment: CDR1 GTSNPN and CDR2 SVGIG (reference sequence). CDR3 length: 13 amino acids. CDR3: CAWGTGAEETQYF. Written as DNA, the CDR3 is TGTGCCTGGGGGACAGGGGCGGAGGAGACCCAGTACTTC.

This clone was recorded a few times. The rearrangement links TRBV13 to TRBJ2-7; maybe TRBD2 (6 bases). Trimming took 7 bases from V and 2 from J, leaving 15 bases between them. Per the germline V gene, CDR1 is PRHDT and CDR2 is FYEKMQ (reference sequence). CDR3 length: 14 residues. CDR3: CASMRASETYEQYF. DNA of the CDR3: TGTGCCAGCATGAGGGCTAGCGAGACCTACGAGCAGTACTTC.

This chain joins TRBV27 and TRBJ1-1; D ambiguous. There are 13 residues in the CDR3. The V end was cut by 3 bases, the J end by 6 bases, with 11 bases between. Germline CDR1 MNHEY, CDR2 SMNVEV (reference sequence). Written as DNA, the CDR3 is TGTGCCAGCAGTTTGTTTGGAAGGGCTGAAGCTTTCTTT. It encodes CASSLFGRAEAFF.

The CDR3 DNA reads as TGTGCCAGCAGCCCCCAGGCCCATCGGAACAATGAGCAGTTCTTC. This encodes CASSPQAHRNNEQFF. The V and J genes are TRBV7-3 and TRBJ2-1; D not certain. This CDR3 spans 15 amino acids. The V gene's germline CDR1 is SGHTA and CDR2 FQGTGA. V shed 5 bases and J shed 5 bases, with 16 bases lying between them. The variable domain in full, completed from reference TRBV7-3 and TRBJ2-1, reads GAGVSQTPSNKVTEKGKYVELRCDPISGHTALYWYRQSLGQGPEFLIYFQGTGAADDSGLPNDRFFAVRPEGSVSTLKIQRTERGDSAVYLCASSPQAHRNNEQFFGPGTRLTVL.

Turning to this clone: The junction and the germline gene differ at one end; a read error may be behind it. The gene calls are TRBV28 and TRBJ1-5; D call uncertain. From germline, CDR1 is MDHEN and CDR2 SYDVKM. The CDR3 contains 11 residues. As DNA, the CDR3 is TGTGCCAGCACCAATCTAACAACCCGGAATTTT. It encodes CASTNLTTRNF.

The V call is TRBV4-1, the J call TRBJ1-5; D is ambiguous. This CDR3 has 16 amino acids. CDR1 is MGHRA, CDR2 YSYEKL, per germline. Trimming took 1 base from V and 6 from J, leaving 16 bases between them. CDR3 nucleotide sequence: TGCGCCAGCAGCCAAGGGCTGGGTGAGGGAGCTCAGCCCCAGCATTTT. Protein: CASSQGLGEGAQPQHF.

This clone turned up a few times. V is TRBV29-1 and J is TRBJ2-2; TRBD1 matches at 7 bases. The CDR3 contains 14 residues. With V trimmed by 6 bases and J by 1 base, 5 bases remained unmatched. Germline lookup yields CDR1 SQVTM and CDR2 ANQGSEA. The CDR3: CSVNRQGNTGELFF. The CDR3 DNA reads TGCAGCGTAAATAGACAGGGGAACACCGGGGAGCTGTTTTTT.

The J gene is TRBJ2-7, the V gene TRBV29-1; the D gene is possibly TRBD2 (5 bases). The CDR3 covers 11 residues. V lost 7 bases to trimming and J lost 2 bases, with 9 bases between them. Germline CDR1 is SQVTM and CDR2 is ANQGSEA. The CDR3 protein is CSARGPYEQYF. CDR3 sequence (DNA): TGCAGCGCCCGAGGGCCCTACGAGCAGTACTTC.

The CDR3, as DNA: TGTGCCAGCAGTTTCTCAGCGGGAGGACGGGAGCAGTTCTTC. This translates into CASSFSAGGREQFF. The rearrangement links TRBV27 to TRBJ2-1; the match to TRBD2 covers 9 bases. The CDR3 is made up of 14 amino acids. In germline, CDR1 is MNHEY, CDR2 SMNVEV (reference sequence). The trim removed 3 bases at V and 10 bases at J, leaving 7 bases unmatched.

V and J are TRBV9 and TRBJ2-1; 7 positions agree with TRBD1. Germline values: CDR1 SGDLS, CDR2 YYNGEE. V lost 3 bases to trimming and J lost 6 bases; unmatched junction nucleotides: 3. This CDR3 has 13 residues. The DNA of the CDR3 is TGTGCCAGCAGCGGGACAGGTATCAATGAGCAGTTCTTC. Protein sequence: CASSGTGINEQFF.

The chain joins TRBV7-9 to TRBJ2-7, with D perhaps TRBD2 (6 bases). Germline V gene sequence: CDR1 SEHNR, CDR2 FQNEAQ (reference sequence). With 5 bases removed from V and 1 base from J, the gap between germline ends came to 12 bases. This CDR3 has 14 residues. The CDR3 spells CASSPRLGSYEQYF. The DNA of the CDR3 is TGTGCCAGCAGCCCCAGACTAGGTTCCTACGAGCAGTACTTC.